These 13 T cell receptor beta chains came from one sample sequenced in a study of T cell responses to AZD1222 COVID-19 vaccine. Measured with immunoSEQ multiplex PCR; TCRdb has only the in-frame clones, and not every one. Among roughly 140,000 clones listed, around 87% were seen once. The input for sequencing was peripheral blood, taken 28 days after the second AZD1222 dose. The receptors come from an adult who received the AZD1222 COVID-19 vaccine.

The CDR3 loop is CASSIGGPNSPLHF. The CDR3 DNA reads TGTGCCAGTAGTATCGGCGGACCTAATTCACCCCTCCACTTT. This rearrangement joins TRBV19 to TRBJ1-6; D gene ambiguous. Germline CDR1 is LNHDA and CDR2 is SQIVND (reference sequence). The CDR3 has 14 amino acids. The V gene lost 3 bases and the J gene lost 6 bases, with 9 bases spanning the gap.

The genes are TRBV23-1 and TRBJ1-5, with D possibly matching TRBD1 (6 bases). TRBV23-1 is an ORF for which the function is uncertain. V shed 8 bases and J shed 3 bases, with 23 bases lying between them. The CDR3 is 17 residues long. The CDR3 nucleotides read TGCGCCAGCCATGGTGGTGTCCTCAGGGGCATCAATCAGCCCCAGCATTTT. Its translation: CASHGGVLRGINQPQHF.

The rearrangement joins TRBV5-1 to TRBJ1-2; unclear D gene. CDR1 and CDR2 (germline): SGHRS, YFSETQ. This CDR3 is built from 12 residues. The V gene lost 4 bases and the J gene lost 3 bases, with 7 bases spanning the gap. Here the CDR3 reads CASSTRDYGYTF. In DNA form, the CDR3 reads TGCGCCAGCAGCACCCGTGACTATGGCTACACCTTC.

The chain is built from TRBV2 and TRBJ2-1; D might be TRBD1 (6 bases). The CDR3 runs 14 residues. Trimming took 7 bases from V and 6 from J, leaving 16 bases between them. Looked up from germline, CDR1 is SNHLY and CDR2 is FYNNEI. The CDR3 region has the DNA TGTGCCAGCACGGAACAGGGTCCCTCCAATGAGCAGTTCTTC. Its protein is CASTEQGPSNEQFF.

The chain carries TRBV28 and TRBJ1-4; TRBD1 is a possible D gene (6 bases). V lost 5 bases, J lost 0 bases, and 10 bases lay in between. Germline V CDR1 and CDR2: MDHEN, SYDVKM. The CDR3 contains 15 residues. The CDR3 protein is CASSRRQATNEKLFF. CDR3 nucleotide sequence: TGTGCCAGCAGTCGAAGACAGGCAACTAATGAAAAACTGTTTTTT.

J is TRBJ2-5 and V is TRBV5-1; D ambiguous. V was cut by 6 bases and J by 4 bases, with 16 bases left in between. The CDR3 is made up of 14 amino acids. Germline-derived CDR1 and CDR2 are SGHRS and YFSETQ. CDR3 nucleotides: TGCGCCAGCAATCCAGGCAGCTCAGGAGAGACCCAGTACTTC. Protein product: CASNPGSSGETQYF.

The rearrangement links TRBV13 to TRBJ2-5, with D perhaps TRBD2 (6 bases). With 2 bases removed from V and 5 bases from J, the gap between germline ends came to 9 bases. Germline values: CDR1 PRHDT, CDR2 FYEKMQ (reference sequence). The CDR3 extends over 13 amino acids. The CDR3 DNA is TGTGCCAGCAGCTTACGGGGGTTGGAGACCCAGTACTTC. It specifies CASSLRGLETQYF.

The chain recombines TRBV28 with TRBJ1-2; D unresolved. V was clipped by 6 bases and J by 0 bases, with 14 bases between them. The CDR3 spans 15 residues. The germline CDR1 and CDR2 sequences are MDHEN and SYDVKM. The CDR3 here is CASSGPGWANYGYTF. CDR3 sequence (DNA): TGTGCCAGCAGCGGCCCCGGGTGGGCTAACTATGGCTACACCTTC.

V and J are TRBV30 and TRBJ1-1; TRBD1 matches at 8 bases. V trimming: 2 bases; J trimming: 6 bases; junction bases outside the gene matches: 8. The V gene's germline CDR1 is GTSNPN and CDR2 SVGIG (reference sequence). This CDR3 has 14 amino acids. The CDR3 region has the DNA TGTGCCTGGAGTATACTTACAGGGGGTTCTGAAGCTTTCTTT. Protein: CAWSILTGGSEAFF.

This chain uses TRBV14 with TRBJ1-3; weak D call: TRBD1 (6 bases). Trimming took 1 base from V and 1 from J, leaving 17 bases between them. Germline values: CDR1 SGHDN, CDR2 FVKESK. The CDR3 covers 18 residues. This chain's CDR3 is CASSQVQSGEYSGNTIYF. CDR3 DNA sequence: TGTGCCAGCAGCCAAGTTCAATCAGGGGAGTATTCTGGAAACACCATATATTTT.

For the CDR3, the DNA is TGTGCCACCAGCAGAGATAAAGAGTACCGGGGCTACACCTTC. Protein sequence: CATSRDKEYRGYTF. The V gene is TRBV15, the J gene TRBJ1-2; D not certain. The germline gives CDR1 LNHNV, CDR2 YYDKDF (reference sequence). The V and J ends lost 0 bases and 8 bases respectively, with 13 bases between them. The CDR3 covers 14 residues.

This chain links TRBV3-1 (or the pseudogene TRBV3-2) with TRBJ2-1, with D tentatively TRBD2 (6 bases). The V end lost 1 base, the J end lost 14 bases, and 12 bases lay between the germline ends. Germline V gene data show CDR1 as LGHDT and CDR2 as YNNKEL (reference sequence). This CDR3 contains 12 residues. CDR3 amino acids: CASSQGSGLEFF. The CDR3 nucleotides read TGTGCCAGCAGCCAAGGTAGCGGTTTGGAGTTCTTC.

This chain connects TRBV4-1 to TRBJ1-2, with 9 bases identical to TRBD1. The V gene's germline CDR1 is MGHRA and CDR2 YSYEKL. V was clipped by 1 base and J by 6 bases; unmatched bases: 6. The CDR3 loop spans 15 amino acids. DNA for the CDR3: TGCGCCAGCAGCCAAGTACAGGGGGCTCGGGATGGCTACACCTTC. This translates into CASSQVQGARDGYTF.